This TCR beta chain is drawn from a study of patients and donors after allogeneic stem cell transplantation. The germline gives CDR1 SGHRS, CDR2 YFSETQ. The CDR3 contains 13 residues. V was pared by 1 base and J by 6 bases, with 10 bases between. Via MiXCR, TCRdb re-called the RT-PCR reads, giving one row per CDR3 protein. This repertoire shows 200,000 to 250,000 distinct CDR3 sequences, around 40% found once; its top ten account for 11%. Sequenced: blood, either unsorted or a sorted T cell fraction (not recorded which). V and J are TRBV5-1 and TRBJ1-2; D gene ambiguous. The TCR comes from a human donor who was either an allogeneic HSCT recipient or a stem cell or donor lymphocyte infusion donor (not recorded which). It is not recorded whose cells these are; they may come from a transplant donor. The CDR3 loop is CASSLRAGDGYTF. DNA of the CDR3: TGCGCCAGCAGCTTGAGGGCCGGAGATGGCTACACCTTC.